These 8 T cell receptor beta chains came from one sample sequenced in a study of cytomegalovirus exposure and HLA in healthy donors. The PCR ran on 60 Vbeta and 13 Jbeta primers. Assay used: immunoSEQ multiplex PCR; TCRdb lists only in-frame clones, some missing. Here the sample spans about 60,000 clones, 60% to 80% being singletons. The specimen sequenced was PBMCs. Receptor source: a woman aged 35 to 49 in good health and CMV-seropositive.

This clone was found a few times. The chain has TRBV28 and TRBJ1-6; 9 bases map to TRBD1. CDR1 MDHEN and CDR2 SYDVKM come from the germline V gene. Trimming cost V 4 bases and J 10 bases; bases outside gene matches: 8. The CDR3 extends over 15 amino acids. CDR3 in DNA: TGTGCCAGCAGTTCGTGGACAGGGGAGGGGTCACCCCTCCACTTT. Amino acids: CASSSWTGEGSPLHF.

CDR3 sequence reads: CASSAQGAGNTEAFF. CDR3 DNA sequence: TGTGCCAGCAGTGCACAGGGGGCAGGGAACACTGAAGCTTTCTTT. The chain employs TRBV6-1 and TRBJ1-1; 9 positions match TRBD1. CDR1 and CDR2 from the germline V gene are MNHNS and SASEGT. Germline trimming cut 4 bases from V and 1 base from J; bases unmatched to any gene: 4. The CDR3 runs 15 residues.

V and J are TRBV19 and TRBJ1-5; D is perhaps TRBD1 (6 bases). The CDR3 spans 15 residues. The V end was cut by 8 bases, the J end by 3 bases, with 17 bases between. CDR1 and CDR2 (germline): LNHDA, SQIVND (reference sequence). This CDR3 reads CASHTNRQVNQPQHF. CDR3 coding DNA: TGTGCCAGTCATACGAATCGACAGGTCAATCAGCCCCAGCATTTT.

CDR3 sequence (DNA): TGTGCCAGCAGTCCGGGACAGCTACCCAATGAGCAGTTCTTC. Translating gives CASSPGQLPNEQFF. The rearrangement links TRBV7-2 to TRBJ2-1, with 7 bases identical to TRBD1. This CDR3 is built from 14 residues. V gave up 6 bases and J gave up 6 bases; unmatched junction bases: 8. Looked up from germline, CDR1 is SGHTA and CDR2 is FQGNSA.

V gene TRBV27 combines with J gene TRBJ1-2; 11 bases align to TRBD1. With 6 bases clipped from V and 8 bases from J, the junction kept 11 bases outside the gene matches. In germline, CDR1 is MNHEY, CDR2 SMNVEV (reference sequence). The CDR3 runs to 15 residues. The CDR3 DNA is TGTGCCAGCAGAGATAATCCGGGACAGGGGGGAGGCTACACCTTC. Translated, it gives CASRDNPGQGGGYTF.

CDR3 nucleotide sequence: TGTGCCAGCAGTGAATACAGGGGCCTCAATTCACCCCTCCACTTT. This translates into CASSEYRGLNSPLHF. The chain joins TRBV27 to TRBJ1-6; the match to TRBD1 covers 7 bases. V shed 5 bases, J shed 7 bases, and the junction held 8 bases outside the gene matches. CDR3 length: 15 residues. The germline V gene encodes CDR1 MNHEY and CDR2 SMNVEV (reference sequence).

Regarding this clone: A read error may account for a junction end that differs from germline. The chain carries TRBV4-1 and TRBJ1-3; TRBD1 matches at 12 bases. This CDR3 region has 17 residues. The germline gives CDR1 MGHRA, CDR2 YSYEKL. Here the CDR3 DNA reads TGCGCCAGCAGCCAGCCCGGGGACAGGGGGCAAGTAAACACCGTATATTTT. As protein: CASSQPGDRGQVNTVYF.

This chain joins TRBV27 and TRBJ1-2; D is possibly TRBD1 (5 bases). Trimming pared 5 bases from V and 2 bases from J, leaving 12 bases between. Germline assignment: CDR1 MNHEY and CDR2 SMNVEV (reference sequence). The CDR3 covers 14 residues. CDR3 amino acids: CASSMSRQNYGYTF. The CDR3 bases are TGTGCCAGCAGTATGTCCCGACAGAACTATGGCTACACCTTC.